This T cell receptor (beta chain) was identified in a study of blood T cell repertoires in COVID-19. This clone was observed once. Per germline, CDR1 LNHNV and CDR2 YYDKDF (reference sequence). CDR3 length equals 14 residues. V shed 6 bases and J shed 3 bases, with 12 bases lying between them. In the authors' methods: Estimation of nucleated cell counts relied on the amplification of reference gene primers. TCRdb's table, derived via immunoSEQ multiplex PCR, lists solely in-frame clones and lacks some. That table furnishes V, J and clone size, whereas the DNA furnished D and trimming. The sample shows 300,000 to 400,000 clones, approximately 86% of them seen only once.

The sequence derives from a human donor in a cohort sampled during active COVID-19. The material sequenced was peripheral blood. The rearrangement joins TRBV15 to TRBJ1-5, with D hard to call. CDR3 in amino acids: CATRHTHYNQPQHF. DNA for the CDR3: TGTGCCACCAGACACACACATTACAATCAGCCCCAGCATTTT.